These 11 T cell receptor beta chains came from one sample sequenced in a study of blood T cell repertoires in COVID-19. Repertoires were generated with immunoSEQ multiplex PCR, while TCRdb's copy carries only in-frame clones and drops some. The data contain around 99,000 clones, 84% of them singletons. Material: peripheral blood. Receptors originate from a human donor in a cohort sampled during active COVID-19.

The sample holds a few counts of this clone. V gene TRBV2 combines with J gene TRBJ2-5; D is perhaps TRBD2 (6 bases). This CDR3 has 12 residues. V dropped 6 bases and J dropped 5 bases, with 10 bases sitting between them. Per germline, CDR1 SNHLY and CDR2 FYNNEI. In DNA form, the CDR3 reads TGTGCCAGCAGCCGCCTAGCGGAGACCCAGTACTTC. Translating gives CASSRLAETQYF.

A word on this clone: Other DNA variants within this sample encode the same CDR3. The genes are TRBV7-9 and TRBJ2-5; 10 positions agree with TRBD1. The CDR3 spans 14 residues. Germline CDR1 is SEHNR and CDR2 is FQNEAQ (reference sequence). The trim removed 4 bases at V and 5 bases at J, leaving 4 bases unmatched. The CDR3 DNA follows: TGTGCCAGCAGCTCGGGACAGGGGTGGGAGACCCAGTACTTC. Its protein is CASSSGQGWETQYF.

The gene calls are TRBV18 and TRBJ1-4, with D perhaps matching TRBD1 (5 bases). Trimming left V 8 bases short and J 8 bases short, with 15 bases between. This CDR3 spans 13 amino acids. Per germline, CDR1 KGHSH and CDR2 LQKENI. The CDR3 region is CASAGAGNEKLFF. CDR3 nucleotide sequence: TGTGCCAGCGCTGGGGCAGGGAACGAAAAACTGTTTTTT.

CDR3 residues: CASSTPQTVYGYTF. In nucleotides, the CDR3 is TGTGCCAGCAGCACACCACAGACAGTCTATGGCTACACCTTC. The gene calls are TRBV7-9 and TRBJ1-2, with D possibly being TRBD1 (5 bases). The V end lost 5 bases, the J end lost 4 bases, and 14 bases lay between the germline ends. This CDR3 contains 14 residues. The V gene's germline CDR1 is SEHNR and CDR2 FQNEAQ (reference sequence).

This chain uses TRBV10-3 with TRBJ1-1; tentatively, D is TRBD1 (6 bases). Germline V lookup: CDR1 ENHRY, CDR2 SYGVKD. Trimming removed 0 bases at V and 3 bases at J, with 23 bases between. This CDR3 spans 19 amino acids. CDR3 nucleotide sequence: TGTGCCATCAGTGAGTCGATCTTGGGGGGGCGGAGGGGCCACACTGAAGCTTTCTTT. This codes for CAISESILGGRRGHTEAFF.

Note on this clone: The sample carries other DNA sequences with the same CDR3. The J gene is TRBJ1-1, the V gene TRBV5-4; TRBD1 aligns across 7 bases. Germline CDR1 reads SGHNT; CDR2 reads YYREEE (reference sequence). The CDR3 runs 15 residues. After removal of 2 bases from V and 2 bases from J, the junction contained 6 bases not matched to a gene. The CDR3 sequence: CASSLTGDGNTEAFF. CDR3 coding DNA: TGTGCCAGCAGCTTAACAGGGGACGGTAACACTGAAGCTTTCTTT. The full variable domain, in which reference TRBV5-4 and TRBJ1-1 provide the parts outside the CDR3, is ETGVTQSPTHLIKTRGQQVTLRCSSQSGHNTVSWYQQALGQGPQFIFQYYREEENGRGNFPPRFSGLQFPNYSSELNVNALELDDSALYLCASSLTGDGNTEAFFGQGTRLTVV.

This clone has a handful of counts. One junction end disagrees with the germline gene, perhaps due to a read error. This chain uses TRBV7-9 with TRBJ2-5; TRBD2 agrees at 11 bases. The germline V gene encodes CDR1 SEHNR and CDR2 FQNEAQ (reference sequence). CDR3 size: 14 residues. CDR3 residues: CASSLAGGLETQYF. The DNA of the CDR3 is TGTGCCAGCAGTTTAGCGGGAGGGTTGGAGACCCAGTACTTC.

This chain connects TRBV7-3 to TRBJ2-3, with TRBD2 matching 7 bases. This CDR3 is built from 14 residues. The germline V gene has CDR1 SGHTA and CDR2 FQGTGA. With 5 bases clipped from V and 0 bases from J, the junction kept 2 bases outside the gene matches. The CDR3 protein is CASSTGLSTDTQYF. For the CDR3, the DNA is TGTGCCAGCAGCACGGGACTAAGCACAGATACGCAGTATTTT.

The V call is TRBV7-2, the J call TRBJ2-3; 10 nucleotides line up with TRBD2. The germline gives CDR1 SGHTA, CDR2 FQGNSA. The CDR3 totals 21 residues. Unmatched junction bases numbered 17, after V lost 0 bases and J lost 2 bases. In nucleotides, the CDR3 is TGTGCCAGCAGCTTAGCGCTTACCGGGTATGGAGCGGGAGGGAACACAGATACGCAGTATTTT. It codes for CASSLALTGYGAGGNTDTQYF.

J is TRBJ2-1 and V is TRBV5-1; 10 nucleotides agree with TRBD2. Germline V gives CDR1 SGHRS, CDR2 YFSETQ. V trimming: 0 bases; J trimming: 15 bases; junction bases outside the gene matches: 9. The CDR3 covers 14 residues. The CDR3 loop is CASSLVLAGESGFF. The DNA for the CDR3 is TGCGCCAGCAGCTTGGTCCTAGCGGGAGAGTCAGGGTTCTTC.

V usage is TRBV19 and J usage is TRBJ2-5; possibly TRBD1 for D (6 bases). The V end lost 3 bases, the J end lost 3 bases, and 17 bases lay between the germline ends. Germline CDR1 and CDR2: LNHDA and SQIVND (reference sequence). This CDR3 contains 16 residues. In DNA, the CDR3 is TGTGCCAGTAGTATTAGATGGGACAAACCAGAAGAGACCCAGTACTTC. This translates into CASSIRWDKPEETQYF.